A selection of T cell receptor beta chains follows, all from one sample in a study of T cell repertoires in cytomegalovirus infection. TCRdb re-called the reads through MiXCR, storing one row per CDR3 protein. The table includes more than 500,000 distinct CDR3 sequences, approximately 15% detected once. The material sequenced was CD8+ T cells from PBMCs. The origin of the receptors is a human donor in good health (CMV status not recorded). Some clones in this sample may be carry-over from other donors' samples. The conserved cysteine and the conserved F or W are not part of the CDR3 here. The order of the fields is D gene, V gene, CDR3 length, CDR3 protein. D genes are given only for firm matches.

- | TRBV5-5 | 10 | ASSLESQPQH
- | TRBV9 | 15 | ASSDQQLTDGTNIQY
- | TRBV7-2 | 11 | ASSPWTYTEAF
- | TRBV7-3 | 12 | ASSLEGAGFEQY
- | TRBV5-6 | 13 | ASSLDVGRKETQY
- | TRBV9 | 15 | ASSVGGAAGLNTEAF
- | TRBV20-1 | 16 | SARDPSSETSSYNEQF
TRBD2 | TRBV7-2 | 16 | ASSLEGPELAGLNEQF
- | TRBV4-1 | 12 | ASSREGKNTEAF
- | TRBV7-8 | 11 | ASSLASPKPQH
- | TRBV27 | 13 | ASSSLRGLNTEAF
- | TRBV20-1 | 14 | SARDRILAGGNEQF
- | TRBV7-9 | 16 | ASSLGTSTGEASYGYT
- | TRBV27 | 11 | ASSLYMSGEQY
- | TRBV20-1 | 10 | SVWPLYNEQF
- | TRBV2 | 15 | ASRRVLDTSGANVLT
- | TRBV7-9 | 11 | ASTAQGDTEAF
- | TRBV27 | 14 | ASTPRGGRVGTEAF
TRBD2 | TRBV29-1 | 10 | SGSEAGAEQF
- | TRBV7-2 | 11 | ASSLYGYTEAF
TRBD1 | TRBV6-6 | 13 | ASSPGQGATGELF
- | TRBV7-2 | 13 | ASSMGLKRTDTQY
- | TRBV28 | 9 | ASSFDGKQY
TRBD1 | TRBV15 | 14 | ATSRDRGGPYNEQF
- | TRBV12-3/TRBV12-4 | 15 | ASSLFPGAGWQETQY
- | TRBV7-6 | 11 | ASGRSKGNEQF
- | TRBV12-3/TRBV12-4 | 12 | ASSFSGRDYGYT
TRBD1 | TRBV28 | 15 | ASRTTDRGRNQETQY
TRBD1 | TRBV20-1 | 15 | SARAGTGILLNQPQH
- | TRBV29-1 | 13 | SVCFWTAIYNEQF
- | TRBV9 | 13 | ASSLHVDRNTEAF
TRBD1 | TRBV27 | 13 | ASSPFRGPSSEQY
- | TRBV4-1 | 13 | ASSQVSDSSYEQY
- | TRBV29-1 | 11 | SILERDHSTIY
TRBD2 | TRBV27 | 12 | ASRLLAYQETQY
- | TRBV5-6 | 10 | ASSPGSGEQF
- | TRBV11-2 | 11 | ASSFPERYEQY